The 21 T cell receptor beta chains in this list originate from one sample, sequenced in a study of PD-1 blockade in classical Hodgkin lymphoma. The time point here: cycle 4 day 1 (C4D1), after 6 weeks of nivolumab. Each patient's relapse followed autologous stem cell transplantation, and brentuximab vedotin exposure varied. TCRdb keeps only in-frame clones here, not all; method: immunoSEQ multiplex PCR. The sample lists roughly 100,000 clones, about 92% occurring once. This specimen consisted of peripheral blood mononuclear cells (PBMCs), obtained before the fourth cycle of nivolumab. These receptors were collected from a human donor with classical Hodgkin lymphoma.

The chain joins TRBV7-2 to TRBJ1-2; D call uncertain. Germline V gene lookup returns CDR1 SGHTA and CDR2 FQGNSA. Trimming took off 5 bases at V and 7 bases at J, with 17 bases between the two ends. The CDR3 extends over 14 amino acids. Here the CDR3 reads CASSAHGPRGGYTF. Written as DNA, the CDR3 is TGTGCCAGCAGCGCCCATGGACCCCGCGGTGGCTACACCTTC.

The rearrangement links TRBV4-1 to TRBJ1-5, with D possibly matching TRBD1 (6 bases). Trimming took off 4 bases at V and 6 bases at J, with 10 bases between the two ends. This CDR3 spans 13 amino acids. Germline-derived CDR1 and CDR2 are MGHRA and YSYEKL. The chain's CDR3 is CASSPQGIQPQHF. The CDR3 DNA follows: TGCGCCAGCAGCCCACAGGGAATTCAGCCCCAGCATTTT.

The chain combines TRBV14 with TRBJ2-3, with D perhaps matching TRBD2 (6 bases). This CDR3 is 17 amino acids long. CDR1 and CDR2 (germline): SGHDN, FVKESK. The germline V and J ends were trimmed by 1 base and 3 bases, with 17 bases remaining between them. CDR3 loop: CASSQAETRIHTDTQYF. The CDR3 bases are TGTGCCAGCAGCCAAGCAGAGACTAGAATTCATACAGATACGCAGTATTTT.

The chain combines TRBV2 with TRBJ2-7; 10 nucleotides agree with TRBD2. CDR3 size: 17 residues. The germline V gene encodes CDR1 SNHLY and CDR2 FYNNEI. Trimming took 8 bases from V and 6 from J; bases not matched to a gene: 19. The chain's CDR3 is CASSPGAGGPKKSEQYF. CDR3 bases: TGTGCCAGCTCCCCGGGAGCGGGAGGGCCCAAAAAATCCGAGCAGTACTTC.

The V call is TRBV5-1, the J call TRBJ1-1; D remains unclear. Between the trimmed V and J ends, which lost 4 bases and 6 bases, there was a span of 16 bases. The CDR3 spans 14 residues. Germline assignment: CDR1 SGHRS and CDR2 YFSETQ. CDR3 region: CASSRRRSDPEAFF. The CDR3 nucleotides read TGCGCCAGCAGCCGCCGACGTTCGGACCCTGAAGCTTTCTTT.

The chain is built from TRBV30 and TRBJ2-5; D possibly corresponds to TRBD2 (5 bases). V lost 1 base to trimming and J lost 5 bases, with 17 bases between them. The CDR3 totals 15 residues. Germline V gene lookup returns CDR1 GTSNPN and CDR2 SVGIG (reference sequence). CDR3 bases: TGTGCCTGGAGTGGGGAATGGGGAGTCAGGGAGACCCAGTACTTC. Protein: CAWSGEWGVRETQYF.

J is TRBJ1-4 and V is TRBV27; no clear D. V lost 6 bases and J 0 bases, leaving 11 bases between the germline ends. From germline, CDR1 is MNHEY and CDR2 SMNVEV (reference sequence). The CDR3 length is 15 residues. DNA for the CDR3: TGTGCCAGCAGAAGACTAGATGCAACTAATGAAAAACTGTTTTTT. The encoded protein is CASRRLDATNEKLFF.

This clone was seen only once. The CDR3 DNA reads TGTGCCAGCAGCCAAGAGGGGGTATGGACAGATACGCAGTATTTT. The encoded protein is CASSQEGVWTDTQYF. The chain carries TRBV2 and TRBJ2-3, with D tentatively TRBD1 (6 bases). The CDR3 extends over 15 amino acids. CDR1 SNHLY and CDR2 FYNNEI come from the germline V gene. Trimming removed 6 bases at V and 3 bases at J, with 16 bases between. The full variable domain, completed using reference TRBV2 and TRBJ2-3, is EPEVTQTPSHQVTQMGQEVILRCVPISNHLYFYWYRQILGQKVEFLVSFYNNEISEKSEIFDDQFSVERPDGSNFTLKIRSTKLEDSAMYFCASSQEGVWTDTQYFGPGTRLTVL.

The genes are TRBV14 and TRBJ2-5; D perhaps matches TRBD2 (5 bases). V was trimmed by 3 bases and J by 3 bases, leaving 17 bases between them. The germline CDR1 and CDR2 sequences are SGHDN and FVKESK. The CDR3 is 16 residues long. This CDR3 is CASSQFGEGLKETQYF. In DNA, the CDR3 is TGTGCCAGCAGCCAGTTTGGCGAGGGCTTGAAAGAGACCCAGTACTTC.

The chain combines TRBV5-8 with TRBJ2-7; TRBD1 might be the D (6 bases). This CDR3 comprises 15 residues. V was cut by 0 bases and J by 0 bases, with 10 bases left in between. Germline CDR1 reads SGHTS; CDR2 reads YDEGEE. The CDR3 reads CASSLGTVSSYEQYF. CDR3 DNA sequence: TGTGCCAGCAGCTTGGGGACAGTAAGCTCCTACGAGCAGTACTTC.

V gene TRBV7-9 combines with J gene TRBJ1-1; 7 nucleotides agree with TRBD1. The CDR3 totals 13 residues. Unmatched junction bases numbered 3, after V lost 5 bases and J lost 3 bases. Germline V gives CDR1 SEHNR, CDR2 FQNEAQ (reference sequence). CDR3: CASSLGTDTEAFF. In DNA form, the CDR3 reads TGTGCCAGCAGCCTAGGGACAGACACTGAAGCTTTCTTT.

The CDR3 bases are TGTGCCAGCCGGGTCGGGAGGGACGAGCAGTACTTC. It encodes CASRVGRDEQYF. This rearrangement joins TRBV6-5 to TRBJ2-7; TRBD2 matches 8 bases. The CDR3 length is 12 residues. V shed 8 bases, J shed 5 bases, and the junction held 5 bases outside the gene matches. Germline values: CDR1 MNHEY, CDR2 SVGAGI.

The rearrangement joins TRBV5-1 to TRBJ1-1; 7 bases fit TRBD1. The CDR3 covers 12 residues. V shed 4 bases, J shed 10 bases, and the junction held 7 bases outside the gene matches. Germline V gives CDR1 SGHRS, CDR2 YFSETQ. CDR3 sequence: CASSRDRDRAFF. In DNA, the CDR3 is TGCGCCAGCAGCCGAGACAGGGATCGAGCTTTCTTT.

About this clone: It is unclear where the CDR3 begins or ends on the DNA, so no DNA is shown, and the CDR3 is as TCRdb lists it. The rearrangement uses TRBV28 and TRBJ1-5. The CDR3 numbers 15 amino acids, ends counted. Germline lookup yields CDR1 MDHEN and CDR2 SYDVKM. This CDR3 is CASILGGATGQPQHF.

The rearrangement joins TRBV7-9 to TRBJ1-1; 7 positions agree with TRBD1. Germline V lookup: CDR1 SEHNR, CDR2 FQNEAQ (reference sequence). This CDR3 contains 13 residues. The junction had 3 bases not matched to a gene; V was cut back by 2 bases and J by 6 bases. CDR3 region: CASSLPTGSEAFF. DNA of the CDR3: TGTGCCAGCAGCTTACCGACAGGGTCTGAAGCTTTCTTT. The full variable domain, completed using reference TRBV7-9 and TRBJ1-1, is DTGVSQNPRHKITKRGQNVTFRCDPISEHNRLYWYRQTLGQGPEFLTYFQNEAQLEKSRLLSDRFSAERPKGSFSTLEIQRTEQGDSAMYLCASSLPTGSEAFFGQGTRLTVV.

This clone appeared a few times. This specimen includes other DNA sequences encoding the same CDR3. The chain recombines TRBV5-1 with TRBJ2-1; 11 bases line up with TRBD2. This CDR3 is built from 15 residues. Trimming cost V 4 bases and J 4 bases; bases outside gene matches: 4. Germline CDR1 and CDR2: SGHRS and YFSETQ. Here the CDR3 reads CASSPGLAVYNEQFF. In DNA, the CDR3 is TGCGCCAGCAGCCCGGGACTAGCGGTTTACAATGAGCAGTTCTTC.

V usage is TRBV27 and J usage is TRBJ2-2; 8 bases match TRBD2. CDR1 is MNHEY and CDR2 is SMNVEV in the germline V gene (reference sequence). Trimming at V came to 8 bases and at J to 1 base, leaving 9 bases not matched to a gene. CDR3 length equals 16 residues. CDR3 in DNA: TGTGCCAGCCGATCCGGACTAGCTTGGAACACCGGGGAGCTGTTTTTT. As protein: CASRSGLAWNTGELFF.

The rearrangement links TRBV6-5 to TRBJ2-2; 7 bases align to TRBD1. Per germline, CDR1 MNHEY and CDR2 SVGAGI. V lost 4 bases, J lost 0 bases, and 2 bases stayed unmatched. The CDR3 runs 15 residues. In nucleotides, the CDR3 is TGTGCCAGCAGTTTCCAGGGGGCGAACACCGGGGAGCTGTTTTTT. Translated: CASSFQGANTGELFF.

The rearrangement links TRBV5-1 to TRBJ1-5, with TRBD1 identical over 7 bases. V trimming: 5 bases; J trimming: 1 base; junction bases outside the gene matches: 3. This CDR3 contains 14 residues. The V gene's germline CDR1 is SGHRS and CDR2 YFSETQ. CDR3 nucleotides: TGCGCCAGCAGAAGGGACAGCAGCAATCAGCCCCAGCATTTT. Its translation is CASRRDSSNQPQHF.

This chain uses TRBV5-1 with TRBJ1-3; D unresolved. Germline-derived CDR1 and CDR2 are SGHRS and YFSETQ. The V end lost 5 bases, the J end lost 4 bases, and 13 bases lay between the germline ends. This CDR3 region has 14 residues. Written as DNA, the CDR3 is TGCGCCAGCAGGGAAGAAGCGGGGGGAAACACCATATATTTT. Its protein product is CASREEAGGNTIYF.

The rearrangement links TRBV5-6 to TRBJ2-5; 8 nucleotides agree with TRBD2. The junction had 11 bases not matched to a gene; V was cut back by 0 bases and J by 4 bases. This CDR3 spans 17 amino acids. Germline-derived CDR1 and CDR2 are SGHDT and YYEEEE. CDR3 nucleotide sequence: TGTGCCAGCAGCTTGGGATACAGCGGGAGAGGAGCAGAGACCCAGTACTTC. Amino acid sequence: CASSLGYSGRGAETQYF.